The clone carrying this TCR beta chain has only a few counts. This specimen belongs to a study of blood T cells in healthy people across ages. The use of a sample-barcoded 5' primer and a J-beta primer mix characterized a second PCR of roughly 7 to 12 cycles. Each cDNA molecule received a tag from a template-switch adaptor that had 12 random nucleotides. TCRdb fed the 5' RACE reads into MiXCR, producing one record per CDR3 protein. The table lists roughly 900,000 distinct CDR3 sequences, roughly 43% of them singletons. The V and J ends lost 3 bases and 4 bases respectively, with 16 bases between them. Germline-derived CDR1 and CDR2 are MNHEY and SMNVEV (reference sequence). The length of the CDR3 is 15 residues.

Material for sequencing was blood. The TCR sequence derives from a man aged 30 to 45 in good health. V gene TRBV27 combines with J gene TRBJ2-7; D is perhaps TRBD2 (5 bases). In DNA form, the CDR3 reads TGTGCCAGCAGTTTTGGGCCGGGCAGGACTTACGAGCAGTACTTC. It is translated as CASSFGPGRTYEQYF.